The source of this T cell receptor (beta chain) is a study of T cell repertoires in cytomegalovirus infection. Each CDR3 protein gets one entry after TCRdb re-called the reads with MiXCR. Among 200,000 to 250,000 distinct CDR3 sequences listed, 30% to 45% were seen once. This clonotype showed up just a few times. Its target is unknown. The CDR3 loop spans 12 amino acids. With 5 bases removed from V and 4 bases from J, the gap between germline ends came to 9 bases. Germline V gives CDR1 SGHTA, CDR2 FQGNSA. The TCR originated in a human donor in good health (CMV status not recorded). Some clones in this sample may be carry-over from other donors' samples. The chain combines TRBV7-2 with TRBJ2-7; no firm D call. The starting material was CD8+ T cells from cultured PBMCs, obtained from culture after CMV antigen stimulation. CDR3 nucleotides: TGTGCCAGCAGCATTCGTTTGTACGAGCAGTACTTC. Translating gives CASSIRLYEQYF.